Listed below are T cell receptor beta chains from one sample, sequenced in a study of shared clonotypes between healthy human individuals. Only in-frame clones appear in the TCRdb table, and some are missing; sequencing was by immunoSEQ multiplex PCR. The sample lists about 490,000 clones, around 79% occurring once. The source material was PBMCs. Source of these receptors: a woman in her forties in good health. Some clones in this sample may be carry-over from other donors' samples. Both conserved end residues are part of each CDR3. Each record gives: CDR3 DNA, CDR3 protein, clone size, D gene, J gene, V gene. A D gene is named only where the DNA matches it firmly. Rows may omit the clone size; those that give it use once, few, many or a size class.

CDR3nt: TGTGCCAGCTCAACCCAACTAGCGGGGGGAACCTACGAGCAGTACTTC
CDR3aa: CASSTQLAGGTYEQYF
abundance: NA
d_gene: TRBD2
j_gene: TRBJ2-7
v_gene: TRBV18

CDR3nt: TGTGCCAGCAGCTCCAAGGGTTCTGGAAACACCATATATTTT
CDR3aa: CASSSKGSGNTIYF
abundance: NA
d_gene: NA
j_gene: TRBJ1-3
v_gene: TRBV7-9

CDR3nt: TGTGCCACCAGCAGAGCCCTGGACATCCAAGAGACCCAGTACTTC
CDR3aa: CATSRALDIQETQYF
abundance: NA
d_gene: NA
j_gene: TRBJ2-5
v_gene: TRBV15

CDR3nt: TGTGCCAGCAGCGTGACTAGCGACCCGAACACCGGGGAGCTGTTTTTT
CDR3aa: CASSVTSDPNTGELFF
abundance: NA
d_gene: TRBD2
j_gene: TRBJ2-2
v_gene: TRBV5-5

CDR3nt: TGCGCCAGCAGTCCCCAACGAGTAGCGAGGAGCTACGAGCAGTACTTC
CDR3aa: CASSPQRVARSYEQYF
abundance: NA
d_gene: NA
j_gene: TRBJ2-7
v_gene: TRBV10-1

CDR3nt: TGCGCCAGCAGCCAACGACTAGCGGGAGAGTATACGCAGTATTTT
CDR3aa: CASSQRLAGEYTQYF
abundance: NA
d_gene: TRBD2
j_gene: TRBJ2-3
v_gene: TRBV4-1

CDR3nt: TGCGCCAGCAGCCTATCTTGGCAGTATTTT
CDR3aa: CASSLSWQYF
abundance: NA
d_gene: NA
j_gene: TRBJ2-3
v_gene: TRBV4-1

CDR3nt: TGTGCCAGCAGTTTGGTCACCCCAGATACGCAGTATTTT
CDR3aa: CASSLVTPDTQYF
abundance: NA
d_gene: NA
j_gene: TRBJ2-3
v_gene: TRBV27

CDR3nt: TGTGCCATAGGCTATCAGCCCCAGCATTTT
CDR3aa: CAIGYQPQHF
abundance: NA
d_gene: NA
j_gene: TRBJ1-5
v_gene: TRBV19

CDR3nt: TGTGCCTGGAGTGGTTTCGGGAGGGCCCAAGAGACCCAGTACTTC
CDR3aa: CAWSGFGRAQETQYF
abundance: once
d_gene: TRBD2
j_gene: TRBJ2-5
v_gene: TRBV30

CDR3nt: TGTGCCAGCAGCTTGCAGGGGTATAGCTATGGCTACACCTTC
CDR3aa: CASSLQGYSYGYTF
abundance: NA
d_gene: NA
j_gene: TRBJ1-2
v_gene: TRBV5-4

CDR3nt: TGTGCCAGCAGTTATCAAGGACAGGGCCAATATGGCTACACCTTC
CDR3aa: CASSYQGQGQYGYTF
abundance: many
d_gene: TRBD1
j_gene: TRBJ1-2
v_gene: TRBV6-5

CDR3nt: TGCGCCAGCAGTCAAACCCCCTGGGGGGGTGGAATATACGAGCAGTACTTC
CDR3aa: CASSQTPWGGGIYEQYF
abundance: NA
d_gene: TRBD2
j_gene: TRBJ2-7
v_gene: TRBV23-1

CDR3nt: TGTGCCAGCAGTTTAACCTATACTACGCTGAACACTGAAGCTTTCTTT
CDR3aa: CASSLTYTTLNTEAFF
abundance: once
d_gene: NA
j_gene: TRBJ1-1
v_gene: TRBV28

CDR3nt: TGTGCCAGTAGCGGGAGGGCCCACAATGAGCAGTTCTTC
CDR3aa: CASSGRAHNEQFF
abundance: few
d_gene: TRBD2
j_gene: TRBJ2-1
v_gene: TRBV6-1

CDR3nt: TGCGCCAGCAGCTTCCCGGGGAGGAATGAAGCTTTCTTT
CDR3aa: CASSFPGRNEAFF
abundance: NA
d_gene: NA
j_gene: TRBJ1-1
v_gene: TRBV5-1

CDR3nt: TGTGCCAGCAGCTTCGGACAGGGGGGGAATGAGCAGTTCTTC
CDR3aa: CASSFGQGGNEQFF
abundance: NA
d_gene: TRBD1
j_gene: TRBJ2-1
v_gene: TRBV5-4

CDR3nt: TGCGCCAGCAGCCAAGGCTACCTCTCCTACAATGAGCAGTTCTTC
CDR3aa: CASSQGYLSYNEQFF
abundance: NA
d_gene: NA
j_gene: TRBJ2-1
v_gene: TRBV4-1

CDR3nt: TGTGCCAGCAGCTTACTTAGCGGAGTCGGCAATGAGCAGTTCTTC
CDR3aa: CASSLLSGVGNEQFF
abundance: NA
d_gene: NA
j_gene: TRBJ2-1
v_gene: TRBV11-2

CDR3nt: TGCAGTACCGGCAGGGGCGACACTGAAGCTTTCTTT
CDR3aa: CSTGRGDTEAFF
abundance: NA
d_gene: NA
j_gene: TRBJ1-1
v_gene: TRBV29-1

CDR3nt: TGTGCCAGCAGTAGTATTTTGGGGAGTTACGAGCAGTACTTC
CDR3aa: CASSSILGSYEQYF
abundance: NA
d_gene: NA
j_gene: TRBJ2-7
v_gene: TRBV27

CDR3nt: TGTGCTAGCAGTGATCGACAGGGAGGCTACGAGCGGTACTTC
CDR3aa: CASSDRQGGYERYF
abundance: NA
d_gene: NA
j_gene: TRBJ2-5
v_gene: TRBV2

CDR3nt: TGTGCCAGCAGGGACGAGCAGTACTTC
CDR3aa: CASRDEQYF
abundance: NA
d_gene: NA
j_gene: TRBJ2-7
v_gene: TRBV6-5

CDR3nt: TGTGCCAGCAGTTTTGTGGGGTTGCCTGAAGCTTTCTTT
CDR3aa: CASSFVGLPEAFF
abundance: few
d_gene: NA
j_gene: TRBJ1-1
v_gene: TRBV28

CDR3nt: TGTGCCACCAGCCCGGACAGGGGGAGGCTGCAGTTCTTC
CDR3aa: CATSPDRGRLQFF
abundance: few
d_gene: TRBD1
j_gene: TRBJ2-1
v_gene: TRBV15

CDR3nt: TGTGCCAGCAGTGAGCACAGGGGAAGTGAGCAGTTCTTC
CDR3aa: CASSEHRGSEQFF
abundance: NA
d_gene: TRBD1
j_gene: TRBJ2-1
v_gene: TRBV6-4

CDR3nt: TGTGCCAGCAGTTCATACAGACAGGGAGCAACTAATGAAAAACTGTTTTTT
CDR3aa: CASSSYRQGATNEKLFF
abundance: NA
d_gene: TRBD1
j_gene: TRBJ1-4
v_gene: TRBV27

CDR3nt: TGTGCCAGCAGTTTGCGGTTTGGCAATCAGCCCCAGCATTTT
CDR3aa: CASSLRFGNQPQHF
abundance: NA
d_gene: NA
j_gene: TRBJ1-5
v_gene: TRBV28

CDR3nt: TGTGCCAGCAGCCCGTGGACTAGCTCCTACGAGCAGTACTTC
CDR3aa: CASSPWTSSYEQYF
abundance: NA
d_gene: TRBD2
j_gene: TRBJ2-7
v_gene: TRBV13

CDR3nt: TGTGCCAGCAGGGACAGGACAGGGAGCACAGATACGCAGTATTTT
CDR3aa: CASRDRTGSTDTQYF
abundance: many
d_gene: TRBD1
j_gene: TRBJ2-3
v_gene: TRBV2

CDR3nt: TGTGCCAGCAGTTACTCGGTCAGGGGCCCGAACACTGAAGCTTTCTTT
CDR3aa: CASSYSVRGPNTEAFF
abundance: NA
d_gene: NA
j_gene: TRBJ1-1
v_gene: TRBV6-6

CDR3nt: TGCGCCAGCAGCTTGGAACAGGGTATCTACGAGCAGTACTTC
CDR3aa: CASSLEQGIYEQYF
abundance: NA
d_gene: NA
j_gene: TRBJ2-7
v_gene: TRBV5-1

CDR3nt: TGCAGCGTTGGGACTAGCGGGACTTCCTACAATGAGCAGTTCTTC
CDR3aa: CSVGTSGTSYNEQFF
abundance: once
d_gene: TRBD2
j_gene: TRBJ2-1
v_gene: TRBV29-1

CDR3nt: TGTGCCAGCAGGTGGCTAGCGAATGCCTACAATGAGCAGTTCTTC
CDR3aa: CASRWLANAYNEQFF
abundance: NA
d_gene: NA
j_gene: TRBJ2-1
v_gene: TRBV6-1

CDR3nt: TGTGCCAGCAGCCCGGGACGGCAGAACACTGAAGCTTTCTTT
CDR3aa: CASSPGRQNTEAFF
abundance: NA
d_gene: NA
j_gene: TRBJ1-1
v_gene: TRBV7-2

CDR3nt: TGTGCCAGCAGCCGAGGGACAGGGCCGCCTAAAGCTTTCTTT
CDR3aa: CASSRGTGPPKAFF
abundance: NA
d_gene: TRBD1
j_gene: TRBJ1-1
v_gene: TRBV11-2

CDR3nt: TGTGCCAGCAGCCTCAGGGGAAGCGGGGATGGCTACACCTTC
CDR3aa: CASSLRGSGDGYTF
abundance: NA
d_gene: NA
j_gene: TRBJ1-2
v_gene: TRBV27

CDR3nt: TGTGCCAGCAGCGCTGCACTAGCGGGAGGTCAAGTTGAGCAGTTCTTC
CDR3aa: CASSAALAGGQVEQFF
abundance: NA
d_gene: TRBD2
j_gene: TRBJ2-1
v_gene: TRBV5-4

CDR3nt: TGTGCCAGCAGCTTAGGGATGGGGCAGCATCGCACAGATACGCAGTATTTT
CDR3aa: CASSLGMGQHRTDTQYF
abundance: NA
d_gene: NA
j_gene: TRBJ2-3
v_gene: TRBV5-4

CDR3nt: TGTGCCAGCAGCCCGACCCCAGCGGGAAGCACCGGGGAGCTGTTTTTT
CDR3aa: CASSPTPAGSTGELFF
abundance: NA
d_gene: TRBD2
j_gene: TRBJ2-2
v_gene: TRBV7-3

CDR3nt: TGTGCCACGTCGGGAAGACAGAAAGAGACCCAGTACTTC
CDR3aa: CATSGRQKETQYF
abundance: NA
d_gene: NA
j_gene: TRBJ2-5
v_gene: TRBV7-2

CDR3nt: TGCGCCAGCAGCTCCAGGACTAGCGGGATCACAGATACGCAGTATTTT
CDR3aa: CASSSRTSGITDTQYF
abundance: NA
d_gene: TRBD2
j_gene: TRBJ2-3
v_gene: TRBV5-1

CDR3nt: TGCGCCAGCAGCGCGGACGGCCCCTCTGGAAACACCATATATTTT
CDR3aa: CASSADGPSGNTIYF
abundance: NA
d_gene: NA
j_gene: TRBJ1-3
v_gene: TRBV5-1

CDR3nt: TGTGCCAGCTGGAGGGCCCGTTCGTACATTCAGTACTTC
CDR3aa: CASWRARSYIQYF
abundance: NA
d_gene: NA
j_gene: TRBJ2-4
v_gene: TRBV9

CDR3nt: TGTGCCAGTAGTTCTTTGGGGGCAGGGAGCACAGATACGCAGTATTTT
CDR3aa: CASSSLGAGSTDTQYF
abundance: NA
d_gene: NA
j_gene: TRBJ2-3
v_gene: TRBV19

CDR3nt: TGTGCCAGCAAGGACGTCTCCTACGAGCAGTACTTC
CDR3aa: CASKDVSYEQYF
abundance: NA
d_gene: NA
j_gene: TRBJ2-7
v_gene: TRBV2

CDR3nt: TGTGCCAGCAGTTTATTGGGGGACGGCAACCAAGAGACCCAGTACTTC
CDR3aa: CASSLLGDGNQETQYF
abundance: many
d_gene: NA
j_gene: TRBJ2-5
v_gene: TRBV28

CDR3nt: TGTGCCAGCAGGGCCCTGGGACAGGTCGGGGAGCAGTACTTC
CDR3aa: CASRALGQVGEQYF
abundance: once
d_gene: TRBD1
j_gene: TRBJ2-7
v_gene: TRBV2

CDR3nt: TGTGCCAGCAGTTTAAGTGGCAGATACTACGAGCAGTACTTC
CDR3aa: CASSLSGRYYEQYF
abundance: NA
d_gene: NA
j_gene: TRBJ2-7
v_gene: TRBV28

CDR3nt: TGCGCCAGCGCCTTCACCCACACCCGAGAGACCCAGTACTTC
CDR3aa: CASAFTHTRETQYF
abundance: NA
d_gene: NA
j_gene: TRBJ2-5
v_gene: TRBV5-1

CDR3nt: TGTGCCAGCAGCTTAGCGGGCACAGATACGCAGTATTTT
CDR3aa: CASSLAGTDTQYF
abundance: few
d_gene: NA
j_gene: TRBJ2-3
v_gene: TRBV11-2

CDR3nt: TGCGCCAGCAGCCCGACTAGGCCCGGTGAGCAGTTCTTC
CDR3aa: CASSPTRPGEQFF
abundance: NA
d_gene: NA
j_gene: TRBJ2-1
v_gene: TRBV10-2

CDR3nt: TGTGCCAGCAGCCCACTGGCGGACAGAACCAACAATGAGCAGTTCTTC
CDR3aa: CASSPLADRTNNEQFF
abundance: NA
d_gene: NA
j_gene: TRBJ2-1
v_gene: TRBV7-3

CDR3nt: TGTGCCACCAGACCAGGGGGCGCGGATGAAAAACTGTTTTTT
CDR3aa: CATRPGGADEKLFF
abundance: NA
d_gene: TRBD1
j_gene: TRBJ1-4
v_gene: TRBV15

CDR3nt: TGTGCCACCAGCAGAGTCCGGACAGGGTCCTCCTACGAGCAGTACTTC
CDR3aa: CATSRVRTGSSYEQYF
abundance: NA
d_gene: TRBD1
j_gene: TRBJ2-7
v_gene: TRBV15